The sequence of this T cell receptor (beta chain) was determined in a study of T cell repertoires in cytomegalovirus infection (dated by TCRdb to the late 2010s). Describing the broader study: Peptide stimulations targeted recently identified HLA-C-restricted CMV epitopes, whose presentation resists viral immunomodulation, together with well-studied HLA-B-restricted epitopes. Donor HLA type was relevant to the analysis, because carriage of CMV infection together with the matching HLA type was indicated by public TCR beta signatures.

Per the publication, the treatment or condition label means: in vitro stimulation with specific CMV peptide epitopes to enrich CMV-specific T cells. The full study reports these points: In both this cohort and an independent cohort of a few hundred donors, the cumulative frequency of public TCR beta family members distinguished carriers of CMV infection plus the relevant HLA type. In the ex vivo response, HLA-C-restricted CMV-specific TCR beta clonotypes were dominant, and in two of eight donors the single most frequent clonotype came from this HLA-C-restricted group.

A remark on this clonotype: The clone's antigen remains unknown. No base qualities exist here, and no much larger clone lies one base off it.

The junction shows trimming of 6 bases on V and 2 bases on J, and the gene matches do not reach 6 bases of it. CDR1 and CDR2 were assigned from the germline V gene as SNHLY and FYNNEI. Including cysteine and phenylalanine, the CDR3 has 15 amino acids. The CDR3 DNA has 45 bases and is translated from base 1. Sequenced on an Illumina HiSeq 1500. Using fastp trimming at Q25 and MiXCR clonotype assembly, TCRdb reanalyzed the public sequencing data and kept in-frame beta chains. Each CDR3 protein gets just one entry, which takes the most common genes and DNA from the rows behind it. The sample contains roughly 990,000 distinct CDR3 sequences, around 31% of them found a single time. The ten largest clones take up more than 13% of the sample.

The sequencing here drew on cultured CD8+ T cells from PBMCs, taken from culture after CMV antigen stimulation. The sequence joins TRBV2 to TRBJ2-3; the junction holds 9 bases that match TRBD1. The TCR sequence derives from a human donor in good health (CMV status not recorded). Some clones in this sample may be carry-over from other donors' samples. The nucleotide sequence is given as TGTGCCAGCAGCCCTCGGGACAGGGCCACAGATACGCAGTATTTT. Translated, this is CASSPRDRATDTQYF.